Sequencing of this T cell receptor (beta chain) was carried out in a study of blood T cells in healthy people across ages. Alongside a J-beta primer mix, a sample-barcoded 5' primer served in a second PCR lasting 7 to 11 cycles. TCRdb re-analysed the 5' RACE reads in MiXCR, keeping a single row per CDR3 protein. Seen here are approximately 360,000 distinct CDR3 sequences, 50% to 60% observed once, and the top ten hold under 65%. Findings and limits, study-wide: Long-lived and aged donors differed, with more naive CD4+ cells and higher diversity in the long-lived.

On this clonotype itself: The antigen is undetermined.

CDR1 and CDR2 from the germline V gene are MDHEN and SYDVKM. CDR3 length: 14 residues. V was trimmed by 3 bases and J by 2 bases, leaving 10 bases between them. RNA extraction gave at least 5 micrograms of total RNA per sample. The V call is TRBV28, the J call TRBJ1-2; D uncertain. The sequencing input was blood. This receptor was taken from a man aged 55-75 years in good health. The CDR3 DNA follows: TGTGCCAGCAGTTTGCCTGGACCGAACTATGGCTACACCTTC. This translates into CASSLPGPNYGYTF.